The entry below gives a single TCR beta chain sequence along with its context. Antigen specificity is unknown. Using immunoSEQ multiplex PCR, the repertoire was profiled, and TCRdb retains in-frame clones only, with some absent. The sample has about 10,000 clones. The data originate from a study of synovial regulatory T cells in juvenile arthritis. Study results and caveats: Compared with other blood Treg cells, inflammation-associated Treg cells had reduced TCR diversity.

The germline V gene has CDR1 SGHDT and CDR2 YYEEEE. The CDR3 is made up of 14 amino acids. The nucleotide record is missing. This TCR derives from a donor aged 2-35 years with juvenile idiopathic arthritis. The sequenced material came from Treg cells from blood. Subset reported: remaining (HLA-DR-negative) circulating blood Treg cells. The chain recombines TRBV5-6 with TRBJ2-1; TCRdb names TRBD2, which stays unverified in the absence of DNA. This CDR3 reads CASSRTGGSYEQFF. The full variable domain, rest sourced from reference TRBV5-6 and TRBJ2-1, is DAGVTQSPTHLIKTRGQQVTLRCSPKSGHDTVSWYQQALGQGPQFIFQYYEEEERQRGNFPDRFSGHQFPNYSSELNVNALLLGDSALYLCASSRTGGSYEQFFGPGTRLTVL.